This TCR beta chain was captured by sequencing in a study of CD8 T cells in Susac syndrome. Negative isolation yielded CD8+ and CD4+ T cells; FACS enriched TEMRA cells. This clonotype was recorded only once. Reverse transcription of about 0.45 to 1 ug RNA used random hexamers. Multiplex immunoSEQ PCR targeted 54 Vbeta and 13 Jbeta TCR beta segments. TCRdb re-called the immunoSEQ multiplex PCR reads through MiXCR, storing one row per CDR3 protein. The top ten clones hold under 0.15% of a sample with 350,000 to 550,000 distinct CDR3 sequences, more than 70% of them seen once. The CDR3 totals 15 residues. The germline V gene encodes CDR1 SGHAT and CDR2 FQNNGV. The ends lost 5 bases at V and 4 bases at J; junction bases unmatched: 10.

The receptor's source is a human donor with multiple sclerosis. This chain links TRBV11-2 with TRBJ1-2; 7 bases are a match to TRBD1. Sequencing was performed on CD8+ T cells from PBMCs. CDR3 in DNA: TGTGCCAGCAGCCACACGGGACAGAAAGGCTATGGCTACACCTTC. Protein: CASSHTGQKGYGYTF. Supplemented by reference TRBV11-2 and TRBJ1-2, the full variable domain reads EAGVAQSPRYKIIEKRQSVAFWCNPISGHATLYWYQQILGQGPKLLIQFQNNGVVDDSQLPKDRFSAERLKGVDSTLKIQPAKLEDSAVYLCASSHTGQKGYGYTFGSGTRLTVV.